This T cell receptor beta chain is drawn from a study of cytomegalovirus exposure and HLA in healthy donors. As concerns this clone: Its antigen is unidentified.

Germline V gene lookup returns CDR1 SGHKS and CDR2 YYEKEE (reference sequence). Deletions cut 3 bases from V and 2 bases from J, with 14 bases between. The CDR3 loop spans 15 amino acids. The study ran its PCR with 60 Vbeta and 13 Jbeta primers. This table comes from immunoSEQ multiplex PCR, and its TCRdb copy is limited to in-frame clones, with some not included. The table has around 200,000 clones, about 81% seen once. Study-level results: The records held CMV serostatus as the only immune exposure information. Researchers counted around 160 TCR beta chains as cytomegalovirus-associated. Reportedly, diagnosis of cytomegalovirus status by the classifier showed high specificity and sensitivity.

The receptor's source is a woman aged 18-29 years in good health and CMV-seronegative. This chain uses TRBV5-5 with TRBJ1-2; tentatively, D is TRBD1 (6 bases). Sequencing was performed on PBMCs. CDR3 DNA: TGTGCCAGCAGCTCGTTCGGGGACACCAACTATGGCTACACCTTC. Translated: CASSSFGDTNYGYTF.